Listed below are T cell receptor beta chains from one sample, sequenced in a study of regulatory T cells in long-lasting Graves disease. TCRdb used MiXCR to reprocess the multiplex PCR reads, holding one entry per CDR3 protein. The sample includes 360,000 or so distinct CDR3 sequences, roughly 10% of them seen just once. This sample also appeared in a second study, on T cells in Graves' hyperthyroidism and ophthalmopathy.

Source: peripheral blood mononuclear cells (PBMCs), taken at new diagnosis, from a patient treated with antithyroid drugs. The receptors stem from a woman between 18 and 30 years old with Graves disease. The CDR3 runs from the conserved cysteine through the conserved F or W. D genes are given only for firm matches. Size tells how often a clone was seen (once, few, many) or the class of an expanded clone, and some rows leave it out.

J,V,size,D,DNA,CDR3
TRBJ1-5,TRBV2,few,.,TGTGCCAGCAGTGAAGGACTGGCAGGACATCAGCCCCAGCATTTT,CASSEGLAGHQPQHF
TRBJ1-2,TRBV28,many,.,TGTGCCAGCATGGGACATAGCTATGGCTACACCTTC,CASMGHSYGYTF
TRBJ2-7,TRBV27,many,TRBD1,TGTGCCAGCAGTTCCGGACAGGTTCCCTACGAGCAGTACTTC,CASSSGQVPYEQYF
TRBJ2-1,TRBV5-1,many,.,TGCGCCAGCAGCACGCGGCCGGGTGATTCCTACAATGAGCAGTTCTTC,CASSTRPGDSYNEQFF
TRBJ1-2,TRBV3-1,many,TRBD1,TGTGCCAGCAGCCAAGATGGCAGGGGGCGCTTCTATGGCTACACCTTC,CASSQDGRGRFYGYTF
TRBJ1-5,TRBV7-2,many,TRBD1,TGTGCCAGCAGCCGATCCGGGACAGGATATAGCAATCAGCCCCAGCATTTT,CASSRSGTGYSNQPQHF
TRBJ2-5,TRBV28,many,TRBD1,TGTGCCAGCAGTCGCTTCCGGGACAGGTTACACCAAGAGACCCAGTACTTC,CASSRFRDRLHQETQYF
TRBJ2-2,TRBV15,few,.,TGTGCCACCAGCGGATTCCAAGCGAGAGGTACCGGGGAGCTGTTTTTT,CATSGFQARGTGELFF
TRBJ2-2,TRBV20-1,.,.,TGCAGTGTCACGCCTTCCTCACTAGCCTACTACACCGGGGAGCTGTTTTTT,CSVTPSSLAYYTGELFF
TRBJ1-4,TRBV4-1,few,.,TGCGCCAGCAGCCAAACCAGGGGTTCTTCGGAAAAACTGTTTTTT,CASSQTRGSSEKLFF
TRBJ2-2,TRBV13,.,.,TGTGCCAGCAGCTTAACCCCTGCGGTGAACACCGGGGAGCTGTTTTTT,CASSLTPAVNTGELFF
TRBJ2-7,TRBV30,few,.,TGTGCCTGGAGTGTAACGGCCTTAGGGCAGTACTTC,CAWSVTALGQYF
TRBJ2-1,TRBV20-1,many,.,TGCAGTGCTAGAGACTACAATGAGCAGTTCTTC,CSARDYNEQFF
TRBJ1-4,TRBV6-5,.,.,TGTGCCAGCAGTTACTCGATAAGTGGGGCTGAAAAACTGTTTTTT,CASSYSISGAEKLFF
TRBJ2-1,TRBV28,many,TRBD2,TGTGCCAGCATCGCCGGGACTAGCAACTACAATGAGCAGTTCTTC,CASIAGTSNYNEQFF
TRBJ2-1,TRBV3-1,many,.,TGTGCCAGCAGCCAAGATCTGCATGAGCAGTTCTTC,CASSQDLHEQFF
TRBJ2-1,TRBV5-4,many,.,TGTGCCAGCAGCAGTTATAAGGGGGGCGAAGGCGATGAGCAGTTCTTC,CASSSYKGGEGDEQFF
TRBJ2-7,TRBV9,many,.,TGTGCCAGCAGCGCCGGTCAATCTAGCATCAACGAGCAGTACTTC,CASSAGQSSINEQYF
TRBJ1-4,TRBV5-6,few,TRBD1,TGTGCCAGCAGCGGACAGGGAAAACTGTTTTTT,CASSGQGKLFF
TRBJ2-1,TRBV7-2,.,TRBD1,TGTGCCAGTAGGGGGACAGGGGCAATTAAGGAGTTCTTC,CASRGTGAIKEFF
TRBJ2-5,TRBV9,few,TRBD2,TGTGCCAGCAGCGTAGATGGGGGACTAGCGGGGGGGCAGACCCAGTACTTC,CASSVDGGLAGGQTQYF
TRBJ2-7,TRBV12-3/TRBV12-4,many,.,TGTGCCAGCACCCCGGACGGCCGCTCCTACGAGCAGTACTTC,CASTPDGRSYEQYF
TRBJ2-1,TRBV9,.,TRBD2,TGTGCCAGCAGCCCCAGTGGAGCGGGAGGGTCCTACAATGAGCAGTTCTTC,CASSPSGAGGSYNEQFF
TRBJ1-1,TRBV30,many,TRBD1,TGTGCCTGGAGTCGGGCGGGACAGGGTTTTTTGATCGCTGAAGCTTTCTTT,CAWSRAGQGFLIAEAFF
TRBJ2-3,TRBV6-5,many,TRBD1,TGTGCCAGCAGTTACCCCCAGGGGGCTAGCACAGATACGCAGTATTTT,CASSYPQGASTDTQYF
TRBJ2-2,TRBV6-1,.,.,TGTGCCAGCAGCAACCCTCAATTGGTGGAGGAGTTTTTT,CASSNPQLVEEFF
TRBJ1-2,TRBV20-1,.,.,TGCAGTGCTAGAGATTCTGGGGCACCCGTAACCGCTTATGGCTACACCTTC,CSARDSGAPVTAYGYTF
TRBJ2-1,TRBV4-3,.,.,TGCGCCAGCAGCCAGGGGACTCAAACTTATGAGCAGTTCTTC,CASSQGTQTYEQFF
TRBJ2-3,TRBV28,many,.,TGTGCCAGCAGCCCCCCCCTCGGTCAGGATACGCAGTATTTT,CASSPPLGQDTQYF
TRBJ2-1,TRBV9,.,.,TGTGCCAGCGGGGTAGATCATAGCTCCTACAATGAGCAGTTCTTC,CASGVDHSSYNEQFF
TRBJ2-5,TRBV28,many,.,TGTGCCAGCAGTTTCGGGCAGCCAGAGACCCAGTACTTC,CASSFGQPETQYF
TRBJ1-2,TRBV20-1,.,TRBD1,TGCAGTACCACAAGACAGGGGGAGGTCTATGGCTACACCTTC,CSTTRQGEVYGYTF
TRBJ2-4,TRBV27,.,TRBD1,TGTGCCAGCGGGTGGAGACAGGGAAAAAACATTCAGTACTTC,CASGWRQGKNIQYF
TRBJ1-3,TRBV10-3,many,.,TGTGCCACGAATACAGCGAGCTCTGGAAACACCATATATTTT,CATNTASSGNTIYF
TRBJ2-5,TRBV20-1,many,.,TGCAGCACCCAGGGGGGGCCCCAAGAGACCCAGTACTTC,CSTQGGPQETQYF
TRBJ1-1,TRBV30,many,TRBD1,TGTGCCTGGAGTACCGGACAGGGCTCTAGCACTGAAGCTTTCTTT,CAWSTGQGSSTEAFF
TRBJ2-3,TRBV12-3/TRBV12-4,.,TRBD1,TGTGCCAGCAGCACCGGACAGGGGGCAGATACGCAGTATTTT,CASSTGQGADTQYF
TRBJ2-1,TRBV20-1,many,TRBD2,TGCAGTGCTAGACCCTATCCCGGGACGGGAGGATGGAATGAGCAGTTCTTC,CSARPYPGTGGWNEQFF
TRBJ1-1,TRBV19,few,.,TGTGCCAGTAGTATGGGGGTCACCGCGAACACTGAAGCTTTCTTT,CASSMGVTANTEAFF
TRBJ2-3,TRBV28,many,TRBD2,TGTGCCAGCAGTTCTAGCGCTAGCGGGACAGATACGCAGTATTTT,CASSSSASGTDTQYF
TRBJ1-4,TRBV6-1,many,TRBD1,TGTGCCAGCAGTAGACAGGGAAGAGAAAAACTGTTTTTT,CASSRQGREKLFF
TRBJ2-2,TRBV5-8,many,.,TGTGCCAGCAGTTTCTCTGGGGGCACCGGGGAGCTGTTTTTT,CASSFSGGTGELFF
TRBJ1-6,TRBV7-9,few,.,TGTGCCAGCAGCCTTCCCGGGTTTAATTCACCCCTCCACTTT,CASSLPGFNSPLHF
TRBJ2-3,TRBV28,many,.,TGTGCCAGCAGTTTTCCTCAGAGCACAGATACGCAGTATTTT,CASSFPQSTDTQYF
TRBJ1-2,TRBV27,.,.,TGTGCCAGCAAAGCAAGCAGGGCAAATGGCTACACCTTC,CASKASRANGYTF
TRBJ2-2,TRBV20-1,many,TRBD2,TGCAGTGCTAGAGTATTAGCGGGGCTGAACACCGGGGAGCTGTTTTTT,CSARVLAGLNTGELFF
TRBJ1-3,TRBV7-3,.,.,TGTGCCAGCAGCCCCTCTATCAGCTCTGGAAACACCATATATTTT,CASSPSISSGNTIYF